This T cell receptor beta chain was sequenced during a study of T cell responses to AZD1222 COVID-19 vaccine. Study-wide background: Analysis merged second doses at about 4 or about 12 weeks. General observations from the study: Only five to seven AZD1222 recipients were seropositive at baseline. Only after the peak T cell response were repertoires sampled. A rise in Spike-specific TCR breadth and depth followed two AZD1222 doses.

Profiled with immunoSEQ multiplex PCR; TCRdb holds only in-frame clones, not every one. In the table there are roughly 100,000 clones, roughly 82% of which are singletons. Worth noting for this clone: The antigen is undetermined.

Germline V gene sequence: CDR1 SGHKS, CDR2 YYEKEE (reference sequence). CDR3 length: 15 amino acids. The ends lost 2 bases at V and 8 bases at J; junction bases unmatched: 10. Sequenced material: peripheral blood, taken on day 0 of AZD1222 vaccination. The sequence came from an adult in good health. The gene calls are TRBV5-5 and TRBJ2-1; the match to TRBD1 covers 7 bases. CDR3 coding DNA: TGTGCCAGCAGCTTAGACAGGGAATTCCGGGATGAGCAGTTCTTC. Residues: CASSLDREFRDEQFF.